A selection of T cell receptor beta chains follows, all from one sample in a study of CD8 T cells in ankylosing spondylitis. TCRdb analysed the 5' RACE reads with MiXCR anew, one entry per CDR3 protein. The sample has about 420,000 distinct CDR3 sequences, approximately 20% seen once. Material for sequencing was blood, either unsorted or a sorted T cell fraction (not recorded which). The receptor set was obtained from a male donor with ankylosing spondylitis. Each CDR3 is given with its conserved first and last residue. A D gene is named only where the DNA matches it firmly. Expanded clones get a size class; other rows say once, few or many, or leave the size out.

TRBV5-1	few	.	TRBJ2-5	CASSLEWGAEETQYF	TGCGCCAGCAGCTTGGAATGGGGGGCTGAGGAGACCCAGTACTTC
TRBV18	.	TRBD2	TRBJ2-7	CASSGLAGGYEQYF	TGTGCCAGCTCGGGACTAGCGGGGGGATACGAGCAGTACTTC
TRBV6-1	few	.	TRBJ2-5	CASRRSGMETQYF	TGTGCCAGCAGACGTAGTGGGATGGAGACCCAGTACTTC
TRBV12-3/TRBV12-4	.	.	TRBJ1-6	CASSPQGMNPNSPLHF	TGTGCCAGCAGTCCCCAGGGTATGAATCCAAATTCACCCCTCCACTTT
TRBV7-8	.	.	TRBJ1-6	CASSPRTNSPLHF	TGTGCCAGCAGCCCGCGGACCAATTCACCCCTCCACTTT
TRBV10-3	.	TRBD1	TRBJ1-5	CATTRDRGSNQPQHF	TGTGCCACCACCCGGGACAGGGGAAGCAATCAGCCCCAGCATTTT
TRBV29-1	.	.	TRBJ1-2	CSVGAAGGYTF	TGCAGCGTGGGGGCGGCGGGAGGCTACACCTTC
TRBV28	many	TRBD1	TRBJ2-1	CASRDRGYNEQFF	TGTGCCAGCAGGGACAGGGGATACAATGAGCAGTTCTTC
TRBV12-3/TRBV12-4	.	.	TRBJ1-5	CASSLGNNQPQHF	TGTGCCAGCAGTTTAGGAAACAATCAGCCCCAGCATTTT
TRBV7-9	few	.	TRBJ1-2	CASSLDERTGYTF	TGTGCCAGCAGCTTAGATGAGAGGACGGGCTACACCTTC
TRBV3-1	once	.	TRBJ1-1	CASSLNRETEALF	TGTGCCAGCAGCCTAAACAGGGAGACTGAAGCTCTCTTT
TRBV7-2	once	.	TRBJ2-3	CASSLIGTPGVEDTQYF	TGTGCCAGCAGCCTTATAGGGACCCCAGGGGTGGAAGATACGCAGTATTTT
TRBV6-2/TRBV6-3	.	.	TRBJ2-7	CASSYPSLAATYEQYF	TGTGCCAGCAGTTACCCAAGCCTAGCTGCCACCTACGAGCAGTACTTC
TRBV15	.	.	TRBJ2-3	CATSRAAGYGTQYF	TGTGCCACCAGCAGGGCCGCAGGGTACGGTACGCAGTATTTT
TRBV10-3	few	TRBD2	TRBJ2-5	CAISVTSGRDGETQYF	TGTGCCATCAGTGTGACTAGCGGGAGGGACGGGGAGACCCAGTACTTC
TRBV6-1	.	TRBD1	TRBJ1-5	CASSEDRDYQPQHF	TGTGCCAGCAGCGAGGACAGGGACTATCAGCCCCAGCATTTT
TRBV6-1	.	TRBD1	TRBJ1-4	CASSEALQGANEKLFF	TGTGCCAGCAGTGAAGCGCTTCAGGGGGCAAACGAAAAACTGTTTTTT
TRBV29-1	few	.	TRBJ2-3	CSVWPTDTQYF	TGCAGCGTTTGGCCCACAGATACGCAGTATTTT
TRBV20-1	.	.	TRBJ2-1	CSASGTGNFNEQFF	TGCAGTGCTAGCGGGACCGGTAATTTCAATGAGCAGTTCTTC
TRBV20-1	few	.	TRBJ2-2	CSARGTGPTGELFF	TGCAGTGCTAGGGGCACGGGGCCCACCGGGGAGCTGTTTTTT
TRBV12-3/TRBV12-4	many	.	TRBJ2-5	CASSLDGAIETQYF	TGTGCCAGCAGTTTGGACGGCGCGATAGAGACCCAGTACTTC